Given below is one TCR beta chain in context. Its antigen is currently unknown. J gave up 1 base and V 5 bases, and 11 bases lay outside the gene matches. This CDR3 has 17 residues. Germline CDR1 and CDR2: MDHEN and SYDVKM. TCRdb independently ran MiXCR on the reads; one entry per CDR3 protein. The table has tens of thousands of distinct CDR3 sequences, 20% to 25% seen once. These data come from a study of T cell repertoires in cytomegalovirus infection. The specimen was CD8+ T cells from cultured PBMCs, collected from culture after CMV antigen stimulation. The chain joins TRBV28 to TRBJ1-2; TRBD1 agrees at 9 bases. The TCR originated in a human donor in good health (CMV status not recorded). Some clones in this sample may be carry-over from other donors' samples. The CDR3 coding sequence is TGTGCCAGCAGTGGGACAGGGCCGCCACATCTTAACTATGGCTACACCTTC. As protein: CASSGTGPPHLNYGYTF.